What follows are 20 T cell receptor beta chains derived from one specimen sequenced in a study of T cell responses to AZD1222 COVID-19 vaccine. Only in-frame clones appear in the TCRdb table, and some are missing; sequencing was by immunoSEQ multiplex PCR. This sample carries roughly 100,000 clones, more than 75% of them seen once, and the ten largest clones take approximately 5.1%. Sequencing was performed on peripheral blood, taken on day 0 of AZD1222 vaccination. The receptors were sampled from an adult in good health.

The chain couples TRBV6-2 or TRBV6-3 to TRBJ2-4; the D is unclear. Trimming stripped 6 bases from V and 0 bases from J, with 9 bases between. Germline values: CDR1 MNHEY, CDR2 SVGEGT. The CDR3 runs 14 residues. CDR3 protein: CASSSWGAKNIQYF. CDR3 in DNA: TGTGCCAGCAGCTCCTGGGGAGCCAAAAACATTCAGTACTTC.

The chain has TRBV5-6 and TRBJ2-7; D is undetermined. There are 13 residues in the CDR3. Germline CDR1 reads SGHDT; CDR2 reads YYEEEE. V was cut by 1 base and J by 5 bases, with 10 bases left in between. CDR3: CASSLTLFNEQYF. The CDR3 nucleotides are TGTGCCAGCAGCTTGACGTTATTCAACGAGCAGTACTTC.

The V and J genes are TRBV6-4 and TRBJ2-1, with D perhaps assigned TRBD1 or TRBD2 (6 bases each). This CDR3 comprises 16 residues. Between the trimmed V and J ends, which lost 5 bases and 2 bases, there was a span of 16 bases. Germline lookup yields CDR1 MRHNA and CDR2 SNTAGT. The CDR3 protein is CASSPMGGGAYNEQFF. CDR3 in DNA: TGTGCCAGCAGTCCCATGGGGGGCGGGGCCTACAATGAGCAGTTCTTC.

Ten or more counts support this clone. The CDR3 reads CASSLSTGSEAFF. The CDR3 nucleotides read TGTGCCAGCAGCCTATCGACAGGCTCTGAAGCTTTCTTT. The chain recombines TRBV11-3 with TRBJ1-1; D might be TRBD1 (6 bases). Trimming took off 5 bases at V and 6 bases at J, with 13 bases between the two ends. CDR3 size: 13 residues. CDR1 and CDR2 from the germline V gene are SGHNT and YENEEA.

The J gene is TRBJ1-1, the V gene TRBV6-2 or TRBV6-3, with 9 bases aligning to TRBD1. Germline CDR1 reads MNHEY; CDR2 reads SVGEGT. Trimming removed 6 bases from V and 10 bases from J; junction bases left unmatched: 15. This CDR3 spans 15 amino acids. The CDR3 coding sequence is TGTGCCAGCAGCTCCGGGGGGGACAGGGCCTCCCCAGCTTTCTTT. Translation: CASSSGGDRASPAFF.

The V gene is TRBV7-2, the J gene TRBJ1-1; weak D call: TRBD1 (6 bases). Trimming removed 4 bases from V and 5 bases from J, with 11 bases in between. Per germline, CDR1 SGHTA and CDR2 FQGNSA. The CDR3 has 13 residues. CDR3: CASSSLQGTEAFF. CDR3 bases: TGTGCCAGCAGCTCCTTACAGGGTACTGAAGCTTTCTTT. The whole variable domain, remainder taken from reference TRBV7-2 and TRBJ1-1, is GAGVSQSPSNKVTEKGKDVELRCDPISGHTALYWYRQSLGQGLEFLIYFQGNSAPDKSGLPSDRFSAERTGGSVSTLTIQRTQQEDSAVYLCASSSLQGTEAFFGQGTRLTVV.

The chain carries TRBV11-2 and TRBJ1-2; maybe TRBD1 (6 bases). With 0 bases removed from V and 7 bases from J, the gap between germline ends came to 9 bases. Germline-derived CDR1 and CDR2 are SGHAT and FQNNGV. The CDR3 has 13 amino acids. CDR3 coding DNA: TGTGCCAGCAGCTTAGATCGCAGGGGTGGCTACACCTTC. Its translation is CASSLDRRGGYTF.

This clone was counted between two and nine times. The genes are TRBV18 and TRBJ2-7; 7 positions match TRBD2. Losses at the gene ends were 4 bases for V and 7 bases for J; bases not matched to a gene: 4. Germline assignment: CDR1 KGHSH and CDR2 LQKENI. The CDR3 is 12 residues long. The chain's CDR3 is CASSRSGGEQYF. The CDR3 nucleotides are TGTGCCAGCTCACGATCGGGAGGTGAGCAGTACTTC.

The chain combines TRBV7-8 with TRBJ2-7; tentative D call: TRBD1 (6 bases). Trimming cost V 5 bases and J 2 bases, with 10 bases left between them. The CDR3 is 13 residues long. Germline CDR1 is SGHVS and CDR2 is FQNEAQ. The CDR3 DNA reads TGTGCCAGCAGCCGCAGGGACACCTACGAGCAGTACTTC. This codes for CASSRRDTYEQYF.

The rearrangement joins TRBV7-2 to TRBJ2-7; D gene unclear. This CDR3 spans 14 amino acids. Trimming removed 2 bases from V and 0 bases from J, with 8 bases in between. Germline values: CDR1 SGHTA, CDR2 FQGNSA. CDR3 in DNA: TGTGCCAGCAGCTTAATGGTGAGCTCCTACGAGCAGTACTTC. It codes for CASSLMVSSYEQYF.

In the case of this clone: Other DNA sequences of this sample code for an identical CDR3. The chain links TRBV11-3 to TRBJ1-1; tentatively, D is TRBD1 (6 bases). Germline V gene data show CDR1 as SGHNT and CDR2 as YENEEA. The CDR3 loop spans 14 amino acids. The V and J ends lost 1 base and 5 bases respectively, with 11 bases between them. CDR3 residues: CASSLGRGNTEAFF. CDR3 nucleotides: TGTGCCAGCAGCTTAGGAAGGGGGAATACTGAAGCTTTCTTT.

The DNA of the CDR3 is TGTGCCAGCAGAGACAGGGACCAAGAGACCCAGTACTTC. Translation gives CASRDRDQETQYF. The chain couples TRBV27 to TRBJ2-5; 7 positions match TRBD1. Per germline, CDR1 MNHEY and CDR2 SMNVEV (reference sequence). The CDR3 totals 13 residues. Trimming removed 6 bases from V and 0 bases from J; junction bases left unmatched: 1.

This clone was counted only a few times. The V call is TRBV6-5, the J call TRBJ2-2; D remains unclear. Germline values: CDR1 MNHEY, CDR2 SVGAGI. This CDR3 has 13 residues. Trimming shortened V by 4 bases and J by 3 bases, and 6 bases separated the two germline ends. CDR3 nucleotide sequence: TGTGCCAGCAGTTTAAGCCACACCGGGGAGCTGTTTTTT. Residues: CASSLSHTGELFF.

The gene calls are TRBV18 and TRBJ1-1; a weak D match, TRBD1 (5 bases). With 5 bases removed from V and 2 bases from J, the gap between germline ends came to 9 bases. The CDR3 spans 13 residues. Per germline, CDR1 KGHSH and CDR2 LQKENI. The CDR3 reads CASSIDSNTEAFF. The CDR3 bases are TGTGCCAGCTCAATCGACAGTAACACTGAAGCTTTCTTT.

The rearrangement joins TRBV6-5 to TRBJ1-3; D unresolved. From germline, CDR1 is MNHEY and CDR2 SVGAGI. This CDR3 spans 14 amino acids. V shed 4 bases and J shed 2 bases, with 9 bases lying between them. The CDR3 sequence is CASSLVEAGNTIYF. The DNA of the CDR3 is TGTGCCAGCAGTTTGGTGGAGGCTGGAAACACCATATATTTT.

This chain connects TRBV29-1 to TRBJ1-3; TRBD1 might be the D (5 bases). Per germline, CDR1 SQVTM and CDR2 ANQGSEA. V was trimmed by 7 bases and J by 2 bases, leaving 15 bases between them. The CDR3 length is 14 residues. DNA for the CDR3: TGCAGCGCCGACGGAGGAGGGGCTGGAAACACCATATATTTT. It yields the protein CSADGGGAGNTIYF.

The chain couples TRBV29-1 to TRBJ2-7, with D possibly matching TRBD2 (5 bases). This CDR3 contains 11 residues. CDR1 is SQVTM, CDR2 ANQGSEA, per germline. V lost 2 bases and J lost 3, with 5 bases in between. The CDR3 DNA follows: TGCAGCGTTGAACGGGACTACGAGCAGTACTTC. As protein: CSVERDYEQYF.

The chain is built from TRBV6-2 or TRBV6-3 and TRBJ2-3; possible D gene TRBD2, 5 bases. Germline assignment: CDR1 MNHEY and CDR2 SVGEGT. The CDR3 is 16 residues long. Trimming left V 0 bases short and J 6 bases short, with 16 bases between. The DNA for the CDR3 is TGTGCCAGCAGTTACTCCTCGGCTAGCTACGCCGATACGCAGTATTTT. This encodes CASSYSSASYADTQYF.

CDR3 sequence (DNA): TGTGCCTGGAGTGTGCGGCAGGGGGACTACGAGCAGTACTTC. This sequence encodes CAWSVRQGDYEQYF. The chain links TRBV30 to TRBJ2-7; 7 bases map to TRBD1. From germline, CDR1 is GTSNPN and CDR2 SVGIG (reference sequence). CDR3 length: 14 residues. J gave up 3 bases and V 0 bases, and 5 bases lay outside the gene matches.

The chain is built from TRBV7-2 and TRBJ1-2; perhaps TRBD1 as D (5 bases). Between the trimmed V and J ends, which lost 2 bases and 1 base, there was a span of 11 bases. CDR1 is SGHTA, CDR2 FQGNSA, per germline. This CDR3 is 15 amino acids long. The CDR3 loop is CASSLPLTDNYGYTF. Written as DNA, the CDR3 is TGTGCCAGCAGCTTACCCCTGACAGATAACTATGGCTACACCTTC.